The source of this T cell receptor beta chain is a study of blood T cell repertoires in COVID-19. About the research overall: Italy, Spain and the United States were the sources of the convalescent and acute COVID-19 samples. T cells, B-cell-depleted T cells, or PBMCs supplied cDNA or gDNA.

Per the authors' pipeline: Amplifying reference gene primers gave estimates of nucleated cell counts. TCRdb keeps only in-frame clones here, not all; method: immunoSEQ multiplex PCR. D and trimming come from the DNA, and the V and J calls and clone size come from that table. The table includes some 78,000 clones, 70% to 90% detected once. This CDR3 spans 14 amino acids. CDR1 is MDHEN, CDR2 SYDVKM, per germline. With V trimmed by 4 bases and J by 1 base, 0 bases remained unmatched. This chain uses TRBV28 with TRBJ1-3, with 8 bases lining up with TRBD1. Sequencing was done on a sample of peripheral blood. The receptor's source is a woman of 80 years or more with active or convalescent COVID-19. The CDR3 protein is CASSWDRSGNTIYF. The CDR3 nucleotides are TGTGCCAGCAGTTGGGACAGGTCTGGAAACACCATATATTTT.